This T cell receptor beta chain was sequenced for a study of OX40 agonist ivuxolimab in advanced cancers. CDR1 SEHNR and CDR2 FQNEAQ come from the germline V gene (reference sequence). The CDR3 runs to 15 residues. The sample holds one count of this clone. Germline and junction disagree at one end, which may indicate a read error. Repertoires were generated with immunoSEQ multiplex PCR, while TCRdb's copy carries only in-frame clones and drops some. The sample carries more than 10,000 clones, around 70% recorded once. This material consisted of CD4+ or CD8+ T cells sorted from blood, taken in a trial of the OX40 agonist ivuxolimab. This receptor was identified in an adult with an advanced solid tumor such as melanoma, head and neck, liver or kidney cancer. The V call is TRBV7-9, the J call TRBJ2-1; D may be TRBD2 (5 bases). The CDR3 DNA sequence: TGTGCCAGCAGCCTAGCAGGCAGCTCCTACAATGAGCAGTTCTTC. Protein: CASSLAGSSYNEQFF.